This is a list of T cell receptor beta chains from one sample in a study of blood T cell repertoires in COVID-19. Assay used: immunoSEQ multiplex PCR; TCRdb lists only in-frame clones, some missing. The sample shows under 150,000 clones, approximately 90% of them seen only once. The sample was peripheral blood. These receptor sequences come from a human donor in a cohort sampled during active COVID-19. Both conserved end residues are trimmed from each CDR3.

TRBV18 | ASSQGTGEYEQY
TRBV19 | ASGTGINEKLF
TRBV6-5 | ASRPTGLGQPQH
TRBV18 | ASSPLKPGTGSGNTIY
TRBV3-1/TRBV3-2 | ASSLTGGAGYT
TRBV29-1 | STPDGDRGYGYT
TRBV6-1 | ASSEGQNYGYT
TRBV27 | ASSPGQGNQPQH
TRBV12-3/TRBV12-4 | ASSKGQGDGYT
TRBV7-2 | ASSLLGLVGNAGTQY
TRBV30 | AWRRPTSTDTQY
TRBV29-1 | SVEGLSTGELF
TRBV6-5 | ASRETRQKNIQY
TRBV30 | AWARQGAFETQY
TRBV18 | ASSRQGASSNQPQH
TRBV3-1/TRBV3-2 | ASSLSGGYGYT
TRBV3-1/TRBV3-2 | ASSQLDRFSEAF
TRBV5-4 | ASSLGAGTGENEQF
TRBV2 | ASSEIHGGEAGELF
TRBV29-1 | SVRGGLSYEQY
TRBV21-1 | ASSTGTSGGAEQETQY